Shown below are 18 T cell receptor beta chains from a single sample sequenced in a study of blood T cells in healthy people across ages. For the second PCR, which ran for about 7 to 11 cycles, a sample-barcoded 5' primer and a J-beta primer mix were used. MiXCR, run by TCRdb on the 5' RACE reads, gives a single entry per CDR3 protein. Of about 1.1 million distinct CDR3 sequences listed, 35% to 45% are singletons. Sequencing used blood. The receptors were gathered from a man younger than 35 in good health.

The V gene is TRBV29-1, the J gene TRBJ1-1; 9 bases align to TRBD1. J lost 11 bases, V lost 4 bases, and 17 bases had no gene match. Germline CDR1 reads SQVTM; CDR2 reads ANQGSEA. The CDR3 extends over 15 amino acids. CDR3 DNA sequence: TGCAGCGTTGTGAATAGTATTATAAGCGGACAGGGGGCTTTCTTT. This translates into CSVVNSIISGQGAFF.

The CDR3 DNA sequence: TGCAGTGCCCCGACAGGAGTCGGACAGCCCCAGCATTTT. Translated, it gives CSAPTGVGQPQHF. The chain has TRBV20-1 and TRBJ1-5, with D possibly being TRBD1 (6 bases). This CDR3 has 13 amino acids. V was clipped by 6 bases and J by 7 bases, with 16 bases between them. Germline loops: CDR1 DFQATT, CDR2 SNEGSKA (reference sequence).

The CDR3 region is CASSSDRTMTQHF. CDR3 in DNA: TGTGCCAGCAGCTCCGACAGGACAATGACCCAGCATTTT. The genes are TRBV12-3 or TRBV12-4 and TRBJ1-5; weak D call: TRBD1 (6 bases). This CDR3 has 13 residues. Trimming pared 6 bases from V and 11 bases from J, leaving 17 bases between.

The chain has TRBV6-2 or TRBV6-3 and TRBJ1-5; TRBD1 matches at 9 bases. With V trimmed by 5 bases and J by 4 bases, 9 bases remained unmatched. The CDR3 has 16 residues. The germline V gene encodes CDR1 MNHEY and CDR2 SVGEGT. CDR3 in amino acids: CASSQNRQGGNQPQHF. In nucleotides, the CDR3 is TGTGCCAGCAGTCAAAACCGACAGGGGGGTAATCAGCCCCAGCATTTT.

The chain combines TRBV4-3 with TRBJ2-7; unclear D gene. V was cut by 1 base and J by 2 bases, with 9 bases left in between. From germline, CDR1 is LGHNA and CDR2 YSLEER. The CDR3 loop spans 14 amino acids. The CDR3 DNA reads TGCGCCAGCAGCCAAGGTGGTTCAACCTACGAGCAGTACTTC. It translates to CASSQGGSTYEQYF.

This clonotype appeared a few times. The genes are TRBV5-1 and TRBJ2-2, with D possibly being TRBD1 (5 bases). The germline V gene encodes CDR1 SGHRS and CDR2 YFSETQ. V was pared by 2 bases and J by 1 base, with 12 bases between. The CDR3 totals 16 residues. The CDR3 DNA reads TGCGCCAGCAGCTTATCAGGGTTGGTGAACACCGGGGAGCTGTTTTTT. Encoded protein: CASSLSGLVNTGELFF.

This clonotype was seen only a few times. The CDR3 sequence is CSARDPKGTTEAFF. The CDR3 region has the DNA TGCAGTGCTAGAGATCCGAAGGGAACGACTGAAGCTTTCTTT. The chain has TRBV20-1 and TRBJ1-1; D is undetermined. The germline gives CDR1 DFQATT, CDR2 SNEGSKA (reference sequence). V was pared by 0 bases and J by 5 bases, with 13 bases between. The CDR3 is 14 residues long.

The CDR3 loop is CASSDFSLMYGYTF. In DNA, the CDR3 is TGTGCCAGCAGTGATTTCAGCCTAATGTATGGCTACACCTTC. The chain couples TRBV25-1 to TRBJ1-2; D unclear. V lost 3 bases, J lost 5 bases, and 13 bases lay in between. The CDR3 totals 14 residues. The germline V gene encodes CDR1 MGHDK and CDR2 SYGVNS.

This chain connects TRBV29-1 to TRBJ1-2; TRBD1 matches 9 bases. Germline V gives CDR1 SQVTM, CDR2 ANQGSEA. The ends lost 7 bases at V and 6 bases at J; junction bases unmatched: 3. The CDR3 is 11 residues long. The CDR3 loop is CSGGTGNGYTF. The CDR3 DNA reads TGCAGCGGTGGGACAGGGAATGGCTACACCTTC.

The chain combines TRBV6-5 with TRBJ1-1, with D maybe TRBD1 (6 bases). CDR1 MNHEY and CDR2 SVGAGI come from the germline V gene. The CDR3 is made up of 15 amino acids. V dropped 8 bases and J dropped 2 bases, with 18 bases sitting between them. Here the CDR3 DNA reads TGTGCCAGCTTCGACAACGGGGGCCTTAACACTGAAGCTTTCTTT. This encodes CASFDNGGLNTEAFF.

V and J are TRBV6-2 or TRBV6-3 and TRBJ2-1, with TRBD2 identical over 8 bases. This CDR3 comprises 16 residues. Germline loops: CDR1 MNHEY, CDR2 SVGEGT. V gave up 5 bases and J gave up 0 bases; unmatched junction bases: 6. CDR3 coding DNA: TGTGCCAGCAGTACACTAGCGGACCGCTCCTACAATGAGCAGTTCTTC. Protein: CASSTLADRSYNEQFF.

The rearrangement uses TRBV4-1 and TRBJ2-5; 7 bases line up with TRBD1. This CDR3 is built from 17 residues. Looked up from germline, CDR1 is MGHRA and CDR2 is YSYEKL. Trimming at V came to 4 bases and at J to 4 bases, leaving 15 bases not matched to a gene. CDR3 sequence reads: CASSPRKGGNERETQYF. The CDR3 region has the DNA TGCGCCAGCAGCCCTCGAAAAGGGGGCAATGAGAGAGAGACCCAGTACTTC.

The chain links TRBV6-5 to TRBJ1-1; 7 nucleotides align to TRBD1. J gave up 9 bases and V 7 bases, and 5 bases lay outside the gene matches. Germline loops: CDR1 MNHEY, CDR2 SVGAGI. The CDR3 runs 11 residues. This CDR3 reads CASTRGTKAFF. As DNA, the CDR3 is TGTGCCAGCACCAGGGGGACTAAAGCTTTCTTT.

CDR3 residues: CSARSPQGPGYTF. The CDR3 DNA reads as TGCAGTGCTAGATCCCCCCAGGGTCCGGGCTACACCTTC. The chain joins TRBV20-1 to TRBJ1-2; D is perhaps TRBD1 (5 bases). The CDR3 has 13 residues. Germline CDR1 DFQATT, CDR2 SNEGSKA (reference sequence). The V gene lost 2 bases and the J gene lost 8 bases, with 15 bases spanning the gap.

The sample holds a few counts of this clonotype. This chain links TRBV29-1 with TRBJ1-1; the D gene is possibly TRBD1 (5 bases). This CDR3 contains 13 residues. Trimming stripped 7 bases from V and 6 bases from J, with 18 bases between. Germline CDR1 SQVTM, CDR2 ANQGSEA. The CDR3 sequence is CSAAIGVGPEAFF. DNA for the CDR3: TGCAGCGCCGCCATAGGGGTCGGGCCTGAAGCTTTCTTT.

This clonotype has a handful of counts. This sequence joins TRBV20-1 and TRBJ2-7; no definite D call. From germline, CDR1 is DFQATT and CDR2 SNEGSKA (reference sequence). V was trimmed by 3 bases and J by 2 bases, leaving 8 bases between them. CDR3 length: 12 residues. The CDR3 nucleotides are TGCAGTGCTAGTGGGCGGCCCTACGAGCAGTACTTC. Translated, it gives CSASGRPYEQYF.

In DNA, the CDR3 is TGTGCCAGCAGCCCCGCGGGGGGGCCGTATATATATGAGCAGTTCTTC. It translates to CASSPAGGPYIYEQFF. The J gene is TRBJ2-1, the V gene TRBV7-9, with TRBD2 matching 9 bases. The CDR3 runs 16 residues. Per the germline V gene, CDR1 is SEHNR and CDR2 is FQNEAQ (reference sequence). The V segment lost 5 bases and the J segment 8 bases; nucleotides outside the gene matches: 13.

This chain connects TRBV14 to TRBJ1-2; 8 nucleotides line up with TRBD1. Germline V gene lookup returns CDR1 SGHDN and CDR2 FVKESK. The length of the CDR3 is 15 residues. V shed 4 bases, J shed 3 bases, and the junction held 7 bases outside the gene matches. The CDR3 spells CASSPLRGPYYGYTF. In DNA, the CDR3 is TGTGCCAGCAGCCCGCTCAGGGGGCCCTACTATGGCTACACCTTC.